This is a list of T cell receptor beta chains from one sample in a study of blood T cell repertoires in COVID-19. Sequenced by immunoSEQ multiplex PCR; TCRdb stores in-frame clones only, minus some. The table includes about 16,000 clones, around 80% detected once. The sequenced material came from peripheral blood. Source of these receptors: a man aged 60-69 years with acute or convalescent COVID-19. The CDR3 runs from the conserved cysteine through the conserved F or W. A D gene is named only where the DNA matches it firmly. Only part of the rows carry a size: once, few, many, or a class if the clone is expanded.

>TRBD1|TRBV14|TRBJ1-1|NA
CASSHPTGGSNTEAFF
TGTGCCAGCAGCCACCCGACAGGGGGGTCGAACACTGAAGCTTTCTTT
>NA|TRBV7-9|TRBJ1-1|NA
CASSSPGTLEAFF
TGTGCCAGCAGCTCCCCCGGGACACTAGAAGCTTTCTTT
>TRBD1|TRBV7-2|TRBJ1-4|few
CASSLWTGGEKLFF
TGTGCCAGCAGCCTCTGGACAGGGGGCGAAAAACTGTTTTTT
>TRBD2|TRBV5-5|TRBJ2-3|NA
CASFGGREEDTQYF
TGTGCCAGCTTCGGGGGTCGGGAGGAAGATACGCAGTATTTT
>TRBD1|TRBV12-3/TRBV12-4|TRBJ1-2|NA
CASKDRVAGYTF
TGTGCCAGCAAGGACAGGGTGGCTGGCTACACCTTC
>NA|TRBV5-4|TRBJ2-7|NA
CASSYDTGSYEQYF
TGTGCCAGCAGTTACGACACAGGGAGCTACGAGCAGTACTTC
>TRBD1|TRBV19|TRBJ2-7|NA
CASSIVFTGANSYEQYF
TGTGCCAGTAGCATTGTCTTCACAGGGGCTAACTCCTACGAGCAGTACTTC
>NA|TRBV18|TRBJ1-1|once
CASSPAGVNTEAFF
TGTGCCAGCTCACCCGCCGGGGTGAACACTGAAGCTTTCTTT
>TRBD1|TRBV19|TRBJ1-5|NA
CASRSGTGNQPQHF
TGTGCCAGTAGATCTGGGACAGGCAATCAGCCCCAGCATTTT
>NA|TRBV19|TRBJ1-1|NA
CASSILGGGEAFF
TGTGCCAGTAGTATACTCGGCGGAGGTGAAGCTTTCTTT
>NA|TRBV7-2|TRBJ2-2|NA
CASSFWADTGELFF
TGTGCCAGCAGCTTTTGGGCAGACACCGGGGAGCTGTTTTTT
>NA|TRBV2|TRBJ1-5|NA
CASSTRRGQPQHF
TGTGCCAGCAGTACCCGACGGGGGCAGCCCCAGCATTTT
>NA|TRBV7-9|TRBJ1-3|NA
CASSLTNRYLGNTIYF
TGTGCCAGCAGCTTAACTAATCGATACCTTGGAAACACCATATATTTT
>NA|TRBV19|TRBJ1-1|NA
CASSIGVMNTEAFF
TGTGCCAGTAGTATCGGAGTCATGAACACTGAAGCTTTCTTT
>NA|TRBV2|TRBJ2-2|NA
CASSDWAVTGELFF
TGTGCCAGCAGTGATTGGGCAGTTACCGGGGAGCTGTTTTTT
>TRBD1|TRBV19|TRBJ2-5|NA
CASSQTGAGETQYF
TGTGCCAGTAGTCAAACAGGGGCGGGAGAGACCCAGTACTTC
>NA|TRBV2|TRBJ2-3|NA
CASSAEPSTDTQYF
TGTGCCAGCAGTGCCGAGCCTAGCACAGATACGCAGTATTTT
>NA|TRBV5-4|TRBJ1-1|NA
CASSLDRDTEAFF
TGTGCCAGCAGCTTGGATCGGGACACTGAAGCTTTCTTT
>TRBD1|TRBV5-5|TRBJ2-6|NA
CASSITGGSGANVLTF
TGTGCCAGCAGCATTACAGGGGGCTCTGGGGCCAACGTCCTGACTTTC
>TRBD1|TRBV12-3/TRBV12-4|TRBJ2-5|NA
CASSDRVQETQYF
TGTGCCAGCAGTGACAGGGTCCAAGAGACCCAGTACTTC
>NA|TRBV5-4|TRBJ2-1|NA
CASSWGRGEQFF
TGTGCCAGCAGCTGGGGAAGAGGGGAGCAGTTCTTC
>NA|TRBV19|TRBJ2-6|NA
CASSALRTGANVLTF
TGTGCCAGTAGTGCCCTCAGGACTGGGGCCAACGTCCTGACTTTC
>NA|TRBV25-1|TRBJ2-5|NA
CASSEAGFMETQYF
TGTGCCAGCAGTGAGGCAGGGTTCATGGAGACCCAGTACTTC
>NA|TRBV11-2|TRBJ1-6|NA
CASSLAAGLNSPLHF
TGTGCCAGCAGCTTAGCGGCAGGACTCAATTCACCCCTCCACTTT